This T cell receptor beta chain was identified in a study of control samples from healthy donors and cancer patients. This clone was recorded a few times. The germline V and J ends were trimmed by 0 bases and 11 bases, with 7 bases remaining between them. The CDR3 covers 11 residues. Profiled with immunoSEQ multiplex PCR; TCRdb holds only in-frame clones, not every one. In the table there are about 89,000 clones, about 89% of which are singletons. Sequenced input: blood. This chain joins TRBV23-1 and TRBJ2-5, with D perhaps matching TRBD2 (5 bases). TRBV23-1 is noted as an ORF with a role that remains uncertain. This TCR derives from a young man in good health. The CDR3 DNA sequence: TGCGCCAGCAGTCAATCCGGGGTACAGTACTTC. It specifies CASSQSGVQYF.